The rows below give T cell receptor beta chains drawn from one sample of a study of blood T cells in healthy people across ages. TCRdb passed the 5' RACE reads through MiXCR, listing each CDR3 protein once. The sample comprises approximately 1,700,000 distinct CDR3 sequences, around 42% of which are singletons, and more than 20% rests with the top ten. Sequencing was done on a sample of blood. The receptors derive from a human donor in good health. Both conserved end residues are part of each CDR3. The D gene is left open where the match is weak. Clone size appears in some rows only: once, few, many, or a class for an expanded clone.

>-|TRBV12-3/TRBV12-4|TRBJ2-1|TRBD2
TGTGCCAGCAGTCGCGAGCGGGGGACCTTGGGGGATGAGCAGTTCTTC
CASSRERGTLGDEQFF
>-|TRBV5-1|TRBJ2-5|TRBD1
TGCGCCAGCAGCTTGGGGACAGGGATTGAGACCCAGTACTTC
CASSLGTGIETQYF
>-|TRBV7-8|TRBJ2-7|TRBD2
TGTGCCAGCAGCTCAGGACTAGCGGGGAACTATTACGAGCAGTACTTC
CASSSGLAGNYYEQYF
>-|TRBV11-2|TRBJ2-1|-
TGTGCCAGCAGCTTAGATCCGCACAATGAGCAGTTCTTC
CASSLDPHNEQFF
>few|TRBV6-6|TRBJ2-3|-
TGTGCCACCACGGTCTCAGGGTTGGATACGCAGTATTTT
CATTVSGLDTQYF
>-|TRBV4-3|TRBJ1-4|-
TGCGCCAGCAGCCCTACACTCGGTGAACTGTTTTTT
CASSPTLGELFF
>few|TRBV6-2/TRBV6-3|TRBJ1-5|-
TGTGCCAGCAGCCCAGGGTATGCTAGCAATCAGCCCCAGCATTTT
CASSPGYASNQPQHF
>-|TRBV28|TRBJ1-1|-
TGTGCCAGCAGTTTACACGGGACCTCAAAGATGAACACTGAAGCTTTCTTT
CASSLHGTSKMNTEAFF
>-|TRBV12-3/TRBV12-4|TRBJ1-5|-
TGTGCCAGCAGCCCTGGAGGTGCGGTCAATCAGCCCCAGCATTTT
CASSPGGAVNQPQHF
>-|TRBV12-3/TRBV12-4|TRBJ2-1|TRBD2
TGTGCCAGCAGTAGACTAGCGGGGAGTGAGCAGTTCTTC
CASSRLAGSEQFF
>few|TRBV11-2|TRBJ2-1|-
TGTGCCAGCAGCAGCCTAACCGAGAACAATGAGCAGTTCTTC
CASSSLTENNEQFF
>-|TRBV9|TRBJ1-6|-
TGTGCCAGCAGCGTAGCTGGGGCTTCACCCCTCCACTTT
CASSVAGASPLHF
>-|TRBV7-2|TRBJ1-1|-
TGTGCCAGCAGCCTCTCGGGGGGGCCCACCCGAGCTTTCTTT
CASSLSGGPTRAFF
>-|TRBV6-2/TRBV6-3|TRBJ2-7|-
TGTGCCAGCAGTACCCATAGTCACGGCGAGCAGTACTTC
CASSTHSHGEQYF
>few|TRBV20-1|TRBJ2-7|-
TGCAGTGCTGACCTGGGGACCTACGAGCAGTACTTC
CSADLGTYEQYF
>-|TRBV5-1|TRBJ2-1|TRBD1
TGCGCCAGCAGTTCTAGTGGGGCAGGGGGTTGGACCTACAATGAGCAGTTCTTC
CASSSSGAGGWTYNEQFF
>-|TRBV5-1|TRBJ2-1|-
TGCGCCAGCAGCACCGGGGGCGGAATCTACAATGAGCAGTTCTTC
CASSTGGGIYNEQFF
>-|TRBV25-1|TRBJ2-6|-
TGTGCCAGCAGTGAATGGAGGGGGCGCCCCATGTCTGGGGCCAACGTCCTGACTTTC
CASSEWRGRPMSGANVLTF
>-|TRBV5-1|TRBJ2-2|TRBD2
TGCGCCAGCAGCTACCTAGCGGTCCCCGGGGAGCTGTTTTTT
CASSYLAVPGELFF
>-|TRBV27|TRBJ1-4|TRBD1
TGTGCCAGCAGTCACAGGGGAGGGGGCGGTGAAAAACTGTTTTTT
CASSHRGGGGEKLFF
>few|TRBV10-3|TRBJ1-5|-
TGTGCCATCAGTGAGTCTCCCGGGGGGACTAGCAATCAGCCCCAGCATTTT
CAISESPGGTSNQPQHF
>-|TRBV11-2|TRBJ2-6|TRBD2
TGTGCCAGCAACAAACTTAATAGCGGGGGGGCTTCTCGGTCTGGGGCCAACGTCCTGACTTTC
CASNKLNSGGASRSGANVLTF
>-|TRBV6-6|TRBJ1-2|-
TGTGCTATTTTTGTCCGAAACTATGGCTACACCTTC
CAIFVRNYGYTF
>-|TRBV28|TRBJ2-7|TRBD1
TGTGCCAGCAGTGAAACCGGGACAGGAATACTCTACGAGCAGTACTTC
CASSETGTGILYEQYF
>-|TRBV11-1|TRBJ1-1|-
TGTGCCAGCAGAGCCGGCAACGCTAACACTGAAGCTTTCTTT
CASRAGNANTEAFF
>-|TRBV20-1|TRBJ2-7|TRBD2
TGCAGTGCTAGGCGAGCGGGGGCCCGCTCCTACGAGCAGTACTTC
CSARRAGARSYEQYF